The next 2 T cell receptor beta chains were all read from a single sample in a study of control samples from healthy donors and cancer patients. The table came from immunoSEQ multiplex PCR; TCRdb's copy has only in-frame clones and leaves some out. The sample holds 94,000 or so clones, about 81% seen once. The sequencing sample was made of PBMCs. The receptors were sampled from a man in his 70s with lung cancer.

As for this clone: The junction departs from the called germline gene at one end, perhaps through a read error. The V gene is TRBV30, the J gene TRBJ1-3; D gene unclear. Per the germline V gene, CDR1 is GTSNPN and CDR2 is SVGIG (reference sequence). The CDR3 sequence is 16 residues long. This CDR3 reads CARSIPSPFSGNTIYF. CDR3 nucleotides: TGTGCCCGGAGTATCCCGAGTCCTTTCTCTGGAAACACCATATATTTT.

V and J are TRBV6-5 and TRBJ2-3; 8 nucleotides match TRBD2. V shed 2 bases, J shed 4 bases, and the junction held 8 bases outside the gene matches. The germline V gene encodes CDR1 MNHEY and CDR2 SVGAGI. This CDR3 is built from 16 residues. CDR3 amino acids: CASSYEPGGGPDTQYF. CDR3 bases: TGTGCCAGCAGTTACGAACCGGGGGGGGGCCCAGATACGCAGTATTTT.